This note documents a single TCR beta chain sequence. What this receptor recognizes is not known. There are no base qualities to consult, and no much larger clone falls within one base. These data belong to a study of shared clonotypes between healthy human individuals (dated by TCRdb to about 2020). Turning to the overall study: Three men and a couple of women, aged 18 to 49 years, made up the cohort. For each donor, CD4 naive and CD4 memory were each run on three plates, CD8 naive on two plates, and CD8 memory on one plate. Blood TCR repertoires of five healthy adults were deeply sequenced to estimate repertoire size and the extent of clonotype sharing between individuals. To increase sequencing depth and limit assay-specific biases, TCR repertoire library preparation and sequencing were carried out by different laboratories using diverse techniques. Leukapheresis yielded between about 0.85 and 10 billion PBMCs per donor. Findings and caveats that apply to the study as a whole: The small number of donors limited the genetic and exposure-history diversity represented. Compared with non-shared clonotypes, the clonotypes found in all four sorted-subset donors had higher generation probabilities. Even with the large sequencing depth, rarefaction of the sorted-subset datasets indicated that sequencing was incomplete. Naive subsets generally had larger estimated clonotype richness than memory subsets did. When several donors were compared, the shared fraction of clonotypes was about 5% for naive CD4, about 4% for naive CD8, 2.3% for memory CD4, and 0.4% for memory CD8. Sampling was restricted to blood, and TCR repertoires in tissues likely differ from the TCR repertoires found in blood. Pairwise subsampling led to the expectation that sequencing depth would affect the degree of clonotype sharing among donors.

From cysteine to phenylalanine, the CDR3 is 14 amino acids long. Of all the DNA, just the CDR3 is kept, 42 bases in frame from base 1. V lost 5 bases and J lost 3 bases; the stretch between them is 13 bases long. CDR1 and CDR2, looked up from the germline V gene (reference sequence), are SEHNR and FQNEAQ. CD8 naive samples were CD45RO-negative cells positively selected for CCR7, giving a CD45RA+CCR7+ population that excluded TemRA cells. The donors were healthy, HIV-negative adults who had no recently reported acute infections or vaccinations. Every donor was a Caucasian adult living in Nashville, Tennessee, USA. After blood collection by leukapheresis, PBMCs were isolated using Ficoll-Histopaque density gradient centrifugation and then cryopreserved in the vapor phase of liquid nitrogen. Analytical flow cytometry was used to check the purity and quantity of each magnetically sorted T cell population. From each sorted fraction, genomic DNA was isolated and quantified by UV absorbance on a Nanodrop 2000c.

Using the deep immunoSEQ assay, TCR CDR3 regions were amplified from genomic DNA by multiplex PCR. For each cell subset, the extracted genomic DNA was distributed evenly across all wells of several immunoSEQ 96-well plates, and each plate served as one replicate. For sorted subsets, roughly 200 ng of genomic DNA, equivalent to roughly 30,000 T cell genomes, went into each replicate PCR. Purified libraries were quantified with a Qubit 3.0 fluorometer, sized on a Bioanalyzer 2100, and re-quantified with the KAPA Library Quantification kit. Every immunoSEQ 96-well plate was sequenced on a dedicated single-read 150-cycle Illumina NextSeq 550 flow cell. The study's processing was this. Because the immunoSEQ output held only junctional sequences and lacked quality scores, the filtering could not match the filtering applied to full-length reads. Sequences were annotated with PyIR, a Python wrapper for IgBLAST v1.9, and V/J genes and CDR3 were assigned using IMGT germline references. Reads were filtered out if the reads had weak V/J assignments (E-value above 1e-6), no CDR3, stop codons, out-of-frame junctions, or ambiguous translated residues. V3J clonotypes were defined as sequences sharing an identical inferred V gene, J gene, and CDR3 amino acid sequence. Percentage overlap between repertoires was computed as shared unique clonotypes divided by the size of the smaller repertoire. Repertoire richness was assessed with RTK rarefaction, the Chao1 estimator, and Recon v2.1 estimates of unobserved clonotypes. OLGA was used to compute generation probabilities for all TCRbeta clonotypes that the gDNA method yielded from a few donors. Not all clones reach the TCRdb copy of this immuneACCESS table, which keeps in-frame sequences only. Checked studies attribute under half of the gap to unresolved V genes and leave the rest unexplained. V and J calls and clone size come straight from that table; D and trimming were deduced from the DNA. For this sample the table gives fewer than 700,000 clones, of which roughly 95% were detected only once. The ten largest clonotypes hold 0.095% to 0.14% of the sample.

The chain is made from TRBV7-9 and TRBJ1-2, and the D gene may be TRBD1, 6 bases matching. This clonotype originated in a woman aged 25-40 years in good health. Specimen: naive CD8+ T cells sorted from blood. The label giving this sample's cell subset or site can be read as: CD45RA+CCR7+. The CDR3 in this case is CASSGTGKDYGYTF. The DNA sequence is as follows: TGTGCCAGCAGCGGTACAGGGAAAGACTATGGCTACACCTTC.